The source of this T cell receptor (beta chain) is a study of T cells in Graves' hyperthyroidism and ophthalmopathy. CDR1 is LNHDA, CDR2 SQIVND, per germline (reference sequence). The CDR3 is 13 amino acids. Trimming removed 5 bases at V and 4 bases at J, with 12 bases between. RNA transcripts served as the template for amplifying TCR beta CDR3 regions. Carried out on the TCR CDR3, a first-round RT-PCR used the HTBI primer set. TCRdb reanalysed the multiplex PCR reads using MiXCR and keeps one entry per CDR3 protein. The sample has some 180,000 distinct CDR3 sequences; over 15% are singletons. There are many counts of this clonotype. Absence of ophthalmopathy progression within 18 months defined stable Graves' hyperthyroidism. Patients aged 18 to 65 with hyperthyroidism were newly diagnosed, with duration under 2 months. Not enrolled were patients with uncontrolled infection, other autoimmune disease, pregnancy or lactation.

Sequencing was performed on blood. The chain couples TRBV19 to TRBJ2-7; no clear D gene. The source of this sequence is a woman aged 50 to 60 with Graves' hyperthyroidism. As DNA, the CDR3 is TGTGCCAGTAGTTTCGGCAGCAATTACGAGCAGTACTTC. It encodes CASSFGSNYEQYF.